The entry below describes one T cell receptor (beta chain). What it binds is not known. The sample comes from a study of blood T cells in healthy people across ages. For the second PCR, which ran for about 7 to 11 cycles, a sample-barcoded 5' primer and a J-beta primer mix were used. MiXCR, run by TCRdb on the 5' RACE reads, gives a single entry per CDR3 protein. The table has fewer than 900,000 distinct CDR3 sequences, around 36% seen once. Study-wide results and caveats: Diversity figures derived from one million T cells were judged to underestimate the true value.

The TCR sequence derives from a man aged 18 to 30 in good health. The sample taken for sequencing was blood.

CDR3 nucleotide sequence: TGTGCCAGCAGCCCACTTGGGGGGGGCTCCGGGGAGCTGTTTTTT. It translates to CASSPLGGGSGELFF. The chain couples TRBV9 to TRBJ2-2, with D perhaps matching TRBD2 (7 bases). The CDR3 extends over 15 amino acids. Germline V lookup: CDR1 SGDLS, CDR2 YYNGEE. V shed 4 bases and J shed 6 bases, with 16 bases lying between them.